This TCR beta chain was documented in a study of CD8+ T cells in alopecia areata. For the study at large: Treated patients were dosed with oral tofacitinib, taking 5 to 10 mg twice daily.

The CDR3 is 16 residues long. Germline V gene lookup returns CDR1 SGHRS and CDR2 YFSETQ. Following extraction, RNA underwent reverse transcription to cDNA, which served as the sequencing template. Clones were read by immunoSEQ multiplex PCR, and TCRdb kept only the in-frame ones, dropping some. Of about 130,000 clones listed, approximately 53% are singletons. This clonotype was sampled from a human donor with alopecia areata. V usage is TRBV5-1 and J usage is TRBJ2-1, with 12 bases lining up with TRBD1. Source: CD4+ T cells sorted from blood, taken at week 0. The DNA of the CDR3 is TGCTCCCCCAAGGGGACAGGGGGCGTTTACTACAATGAGCAGTTCTTC. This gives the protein CSPKGTGGVYYNEQFF.